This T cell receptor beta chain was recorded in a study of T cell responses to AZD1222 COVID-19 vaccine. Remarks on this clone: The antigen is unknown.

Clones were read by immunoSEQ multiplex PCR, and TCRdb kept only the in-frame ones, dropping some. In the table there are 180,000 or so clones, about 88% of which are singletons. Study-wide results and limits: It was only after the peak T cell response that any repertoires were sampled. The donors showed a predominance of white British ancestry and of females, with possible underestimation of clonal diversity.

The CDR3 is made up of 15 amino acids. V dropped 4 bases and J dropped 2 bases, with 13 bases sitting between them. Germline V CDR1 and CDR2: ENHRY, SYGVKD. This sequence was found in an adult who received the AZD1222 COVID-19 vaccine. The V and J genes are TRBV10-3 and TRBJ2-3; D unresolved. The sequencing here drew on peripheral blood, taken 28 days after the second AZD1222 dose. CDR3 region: CAISGSSTVTDTQYF. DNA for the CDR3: TGTGCCATCAGTGGTAGCTCGACCGTCACAGATACGCAGTATTTT.